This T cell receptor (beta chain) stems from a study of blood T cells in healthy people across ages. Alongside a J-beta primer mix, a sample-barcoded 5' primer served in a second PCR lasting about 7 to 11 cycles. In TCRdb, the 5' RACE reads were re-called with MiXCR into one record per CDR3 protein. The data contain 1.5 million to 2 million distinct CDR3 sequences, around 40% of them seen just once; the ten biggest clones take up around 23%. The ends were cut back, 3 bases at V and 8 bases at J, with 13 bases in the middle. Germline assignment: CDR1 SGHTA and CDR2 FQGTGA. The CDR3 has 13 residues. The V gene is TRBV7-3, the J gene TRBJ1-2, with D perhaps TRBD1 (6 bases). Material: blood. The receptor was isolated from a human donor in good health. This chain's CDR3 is CASSFPDRAGYTF. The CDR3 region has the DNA TGTGCCAGCAGCTTTCCGGACAGAGCAGGCTACACCTTC.